This T cell receptor (beta chain) was identified during a study of T cell responses to AZD1222 COVID-19 vaccine. Study background: Recipients boosted at about 4 weeks or about 12 weeks are pooled.

The germline V gene encodes CDR1 SGHDT and CDR2 YYEEEE. V dropped 6 bases and J dropped 0 bases, with 12 bases sitting between them. This CDR3 is 15 amino acids long. Clones were sequenced by immunoSEQ multiplex PCR, and TCRdb holds only the in-frame ones, with some missing. The sample shows more than 95,000 clones, roughly 87% of them seen only once. The sequencing used peripheral blood, collected on day 0 of AZD1222 vaccination. This rearrangement joins TRBV5-6 to TRBJ2-2, with D uncertain. The clonotype was recovered from an adult in good health. CDR3 protein: CASTWTFANTGELFF. CDR3 DNA: TGTGCCAGCACCTGGACGTTCGCGAACACCGGGGAGCTGTTTTTT. Full variable domain (outside the CDR3, taken from reference TRBV5-6 and TRBJ2-2): DAGVTQSPTHLIKTRGQQVTLRCSPKSGHDTVSWYQQALGQGPQFIFQYYEEEERQRGNFPDRFSGHQFPNYSSELNVNALLLGDSALYLCASTWTFANTGELFFGEGSRLTVL.